The source of this T cell receptor (beta chain) is a study of somatic mutations in cytotoxic T cells in rheumatoid arthritis. Study-wide points: Patients with rheumatoid arthritis, but not healthy controls, had CD8+ clonality that increased with age.

Assay used: immunoSEQ multiplex PCR; TCRdb lists only in-frame clones, some missing. This table holds about 11,000 clones, 70% to 85% found once. Trimming shortened V by 6 bases and J by 5 bases, and 13 bases separated the two germline ends. CDR1 MNHEY and CDR2 SMNVEV come from the germline V gene (reference sequence). The CDR3 spans 13 residues. The study pulled out CD4+ and CD8+ cells with positive magnetic bead selection and then checked their purity by flow cytometry. This clone was recorded only once. The antigen is unknown. This clonotype originated in an older woman with rheumatoid arthritis. Sequenced sample: CD8+ T cells sorted from blood. The rearrangement joins TRBV27 to TRBJ1-2; possible D gene TRBD1, 5 bases. In DNA form, the CDR3 reads TGTGCCAGCAGATGGGGGGAGGGGTATGGCTACACCTTC. Translation: CASRWGEGYGYTF.